This T cell receptor (beta chain) emerged from a study of regulatory T cells in long-lasting Graves disease. This clonotype was counted between two and nine times. The antigen is undetermined. According to the study, TCR beta libraries were built with iRepertoire HTBI primers and CDR3-region Arm-PCR. Via MiXCR, TCRdb re-called the multiplex PCR reads, giving one row per CDR3 protein. The table includes around 500,000 distinct CDR3 sequences, around 16% detected once. Regarding the study as a whole: Preferential use of TRBV28, TRBJ1-2 and TRBJ2-5 was seen in persistent disease.

CDR1 is DFQATT, CDR2 SNEGSKA, per germline (reference sequence). This CDR3 is built from 14 residues. V gave up 5 bases and J gave up 6 bases; unmatched junction bases: 5. The time point is: newly diagnosed GD, antithyroid drugs for less than 3 months. From PBMCs, RNA was extracted and then used to make the TCR library. This sample was also put to use in a study of T cells in Graves' hyperthyroidism and ophthalmopathy.

V is TRBV20-1 and J is TRBJ2-2; TRBD1 matches 11 bases. This specimen consisted of peripheral blood mononuclear cells (PBMCs), obtained at new diagnosis, from a patient treated with antithyroid drugs. This receptor was obtained from a woman aged 35-65 years with Graves disease. Here the CDR3 reads CSAEGQGVAGELFF. CDR3 DNA: TGCAGTGCTGAGGGACAGGGGGTGGCCGGGGAGCTGTTTTTT.